Detailed here is one T cell receptor (beta chain). Its antigen is not known. The data were taken from a study of cytomegalovirus exposure and HLA in healthy donors. Study-wide results and limits: Because they were indistinguishable, some V segments, including TRBV6-2 and TRBV6-3, were excluded.

A multiplex PCR was run with 60 Vbeta primers and 13 Jbeta primers. Method: immunoSEQ multiplex PCR; TCRdb's copy keeps in-frame clones and lacks some. The table lists 150,000 to 200,000 clones, 70% to 90% of them singletons, with around 1.5% in the top ten. The germline CDR1 and CDR2 sequences are LNHDA and SQIVND (reference sequence). CDR3 length: 15 residues. With 4 bases clipped from V and 3 bases from J, the junction kept 4 bases outside the gene matches. This receptor was obtained from a woman under 30 in good health and CMV-seronegative. This chain connects TRBV19 to TRBJ2-3; 10 bases are shared with TRBD2. Material for sequencing was PBMCs. In DNA form, the CDR3 reads TGTGCCAGTAGTACTAGCGGGAGTATAACAGATACGCAGTATTTT. Protein: CASSTSGSITDTQYF.